The 17 T cell receptor beta chains reported below all come from one sample, sequenced in a study of T cell responses to AZD1222 COVID-19 vaccine. Produced via immunoSEQ multiplex PCR; TCRdb's table is partial and in-frame only. The sample has about 140,000 clones; nearly 95% are singletons. The material sequenced was peripheral blood, taken 28 days after the second AZD1222 dose. These receptors all stem from an adult who received the AZD1222 COVID-19 vaccine.

The rearrangement uses TRBV24-1 and TRBJ2-5; TRBD1 matches at 12 bases. CDR1 is KGHDR and CDR2 is SFDVKD in the germline V gene. Losses at the gene ends were 4 bases for V and 4 bases for J; bases not matched to a gene: 6. This CDR3 comprises 16 residues. The CDR3, as DNA: TGTGCCACCAGTGACTCCGGGACAGGGGGCGGAGAGACCCAGTACTTC. As protein: CATSDSGTGGGETQYF.

The chain recombines TRBV19 with TRBJ2-1; 8 positions agree with TRBD1. V was clipped by 4 bases and J by 1 base; unmatched bases: 3. This CDR3 has 15 amino acids. CDR1 is LNHDA and CDR2 is SQIVND in the germline V gene (reference sequence). The CDR3 sequence: CASSNDRGSYNEQFF. In DNA form, the CDR3 reads TGTGCCAGTAGTAACGACAGGGGATCCTACAATGAGCAGTTCTTC.

This clone was seen only once. This chain links TRBV10-3 with TRBJ1-2; possibly TRBD1 for D (5 bases). The germline gives CDR1 ENHRY, CDR2 SYGVKD. There are 15 residues in the CDR3. Between the trimmed V and J ends, which lost 3 bases and 0 bases, there was a span of 11 bases. The CDR3 DNA is TGTGCCATCAGTGACCTGCCGACAGCTAACTATGGCTACACCTTC. Amino acids: CAISDLPTANYGYTF.

The J gene is TRBJ2-1, the V gene TRBV27, with 7 bases that match TRBD1. Per the germline V gene, CDR1 is MNHEY and CDR2 is SMNVEV (reference sequence). V was pared by 3 bases and J by 6 bases, with 2 bases of the junction left unmatched. The CDR3 length is 13 residues. As DNA, the CDR3 is TGTGCCAGCAGTTTCTCAGGGGGCAATGAGCAGTTCTTC. It is translated as CASSFSGGNEQFF.

The chain is built from TRBV28 and TRBJ2-5, with D unclear. The germline CDR1 and CDR2 sequences are MDHEN and SYDVKM. The CDR3 is 13 residues long. V lost 5 bases to trimming and J lost 0 bases, with 7 bases between them. This chain's CDR3 is CASSDSYQETQYF. CDR3 DNA: TGTGCCAGCAGTGACTCGTACCAAGAGACCCAGTACTTC.

Points on this clone: The sample holds other DNA sequences that translate to the same CDR3. This chain connects TRBV3-1 (or the pseudogene TRBV3-2) to TRBJ1-2; D gene ambiguous. CDR1 and CDR2 (germline): LGHDT, YNNKEL (reference sequence). V shed 1 base and J shed 3 bases, with 9 bases lying between them. This CDR3 has 14 amino acids. The CDR3 DNA sequence: TGTGCCAGCAGCCAAGGGGTGGGTGACTATGGCTACACCTTC. It codes for CASSQGVGDYGYTF.

V and J are TRBV27 and TRBJ2-1, with D maybe TRBD1 (6 bases). The CDR3 has 13 residues. The V end lost 5 bases, the J end lost 8 bases, and 13 bases lay between the germline ends. Germline-derived CDR1 and CDR2 are MNHEY and SMNVEV (reference sequence). The CDR3 spells CASSLSRTDEQFF. The CDR3 nucleotides are TGTGCCAGCAGTCTCAGCCGGACAGATGAGCAGTTCTTC.

The chain couples TRBV5-1 to TRBJ1-1; D uncertain. Trimming pared 4 bases from V and 3 bases from J, leaving 13 bases between. Germline CDR1 and CDR2: SGHRS and YFSETQ. The CDR3 covers 14 residues. The CDR3 reads CASSLISGDTEAFF. CDR3 in DNA: TGCGCCAGCAGCCTAATCTCCGGGGACACTGAAGCTTTCTTT.

The table lists this clone with a count of one. The rearrangement joins TRBV7-9 to TRBJ1-5, with D unresolved. V lost 6 bases, J lost 5 bases, and 5 bases lay in between. The CDR3 is made up of 11 amino acids. Germline CDR1 is SEHNR and CDR2 is FQNEAQ (reference sequence). CDR3 coding DNA: TGTGCCAGCAGGAATTATCAGCCCCAGCATTTT. Amino acid sequence: CASRNYQPQHF. Complete variable domain (other parts from reference TRBV7-9 and TRBJ1-5): DTGVSQNPRHKITKRGQNVTFRCDPISEHNRLYWYRQTLGQGPEFLTYFQNEAQLEKSRLLSDRFSAERPKGSFSTLEIQRTEQGDSAMYLCASRNYQPQHFGDGTRLSIL.

On this clone itself: Germline is not matched at one junction end, which may reflect a read error. The rearrangement joins TRBV3-1 (or the pseudogene TRBV3-2) to TRBJ1-6; tentatively, D is TRBD1 (6 bases). The length of the CDR3 is 16 residues. CDR1 is LGHDT and CDR2 is YNNKEL in the germline V gene (reference sequence). CDR3 in DNA: TGTGCCAGCAGCCGGGGGGGCAGAACCTACAATTCACCCCTCCACTTT. It specifies CASSRGGRTYNSPLHF.

The chain uses TRBV28 and TRBJ2-2; 13 nucleotides line up with TRBD2. CDR1 MDHEN and CDR2 SYDVKM come from the germline V gene. The CDR3 totals 16 residues. Unmatched junction bases numbered 2, after V lost 5 bases and J lost 2 bases. The CDR3 sequence: CASSTSGRGNTGELFF. The CDR3 coding sequence is TGTGCCAGCAGTACTAGCGGGAGGGGTAACACCGGGGAGCTGTTTTTT.

Only a few counts were recorded for this clone. The chain recombines TRBV13 with TRBJ2-7, with 12 bases identical to TRBD2. CDR1 and CDR2 from the germline V gene are PRHDT and FYEKMQ (reference sequence). Trimming cost V 5 bases and J 3 bases; bases outside gene matches: 5. The CDR3 sequence is 15 residues long. The CDR3 region has the DNA TGTGCCAGCAGCACCCGGACTAGCGGGGACTACGAGCAGTACTTC. Its translation is CASSTRTSGDYEQYF.

The chain recombines TRBV6-5 with TRBJ1-1, with D hard to call. CDR1 is MNHEY and CDR2 is SVGAGI in the germline V gene. The ends were cut back, 5 bases at V and 0 bases at J, with 10 bases in the middle. CDR3 length equals 14 residues. DNA of the CDR3: TGTGCCAGCAGTCTCCGCGGGCTGAACACTGAAGCTTTCTTT. Its translation is CASSLRGLNTEAFF.

The chain recombines TRBV5-8 with TRBJ1-5; D remains unclear. The germline V and J ends were trimmed by 2 bases and 1 base, with 4 bases remaining between them. The CDR3 has 13 residues. From germline, CDR1 is SGHTS and CDR2 YDEGEE. The CDR3 bases are TGTGCCAGCAGCTTCAGGAGCAATCAGCCCCAGCATTTT. Translated, it gives CASSFRSNQPQHF. Looking up the rest from reference TRBV5-8 and TRBJ1-5 gives the full variable domain: EAGVTQSPTHLIKTRGQQATLRCSPISGHTSVYWYQQALGLGLQFLLWYDEGEERNRGNFPPRFSGRQFPNYSSELNVNALELEDSALYLCASSFRSNQPQHFGDGTRLSIL.

V is TRBV6-1 and J is TRBJ1-4; TRBD1 might be the D (5 bases). Germline V CDR1 and CDR2: MNHNS, SASEGT. The CDR3 totals 15 residues. V dropped 0 bases and J dropped 10 bases, with 15 bases sitting between them. CDR3 coding DNA: TGTGCCAGCAGTGAAGCGGGGGGGTTTGTGGCAAAACTGTTTTTT. Translated, it gives CASSEAGGFVAKLFF.

V usage is TRBV19 and J usage is TRBJ2-6, with D unclear. Germline CDR1 and CDR2: LNHDA and SQIVND (reference sequence). Trimming left V 6 bases short and J 1 base short, with 7 bases between. The CDR3 extends over 14 amino acids. The CDR3 protein is CASRRRSGANVLTF. The DNA for the CDR3 is TGTGCCAGTAGGAGACGATCTGGGGCCAACGTCCTGACTTTC.

The genes are TRBV7-2 and TRBJ2-7, with 7 bases that match TRBD2. With 5 bases clipped from V and 0 bases from J, the junction kept 10 bases outside the gene matches. The CDR3 has 16 amino acids. Per the germline V gene, CDR1 is SGHTA and CDR2 is FQGNSA. CDR3 amino acids: CASSPVAGTNSYEQYF. CDR3 nucleotides: TGTGCCAGCAGCCCTGTAGCGGGCACCAACTCCTACGAGCAGTACTTC.